The T cell receptor (beta chain) described here comes from a study of OX40 agonist ivuxolimab in advanced cancers. Sequenced by immunoSEQ multiplex PCR; TCRdb stores in-frame clones only, minus some. The sample contains around 20,000 clones, about three quarters of which appear only once. From germline, CDR1 is SGHAT and CDR2 FQNNGV. V shed 5 bases and J shed 4 bases, with 17 bases lying between them. The length of the CDR3 is 15 residues. The receptor comes from an adult with an advanced solid tumor such as melanoma, head and neck, liver or kidney cancer. The sequences come from CD4+ or CD8+ T cells sorted from blood, collected in a trial of the OX40 agonist ivuxolimab. The rearrangement joins TRBV11-2 to TRBJ1-2, with TRBD1 as a possible D gene (5 bases). The CDR3 DNA reads as TGTGCCAGCAGCCCAACCCCGGGGGGTTCCTATGGCTACACCTTC. The encoded protein is CASSPTPGGSYGYTF.